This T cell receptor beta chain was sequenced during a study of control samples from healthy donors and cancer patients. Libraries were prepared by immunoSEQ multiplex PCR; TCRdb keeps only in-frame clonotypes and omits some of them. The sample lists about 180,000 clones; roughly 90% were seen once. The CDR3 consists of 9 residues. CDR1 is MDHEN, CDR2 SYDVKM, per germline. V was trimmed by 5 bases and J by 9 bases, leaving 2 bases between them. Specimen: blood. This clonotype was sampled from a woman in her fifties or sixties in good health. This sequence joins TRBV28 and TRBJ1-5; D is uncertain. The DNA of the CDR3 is TGTGCCAGCAGTCCGCCCCAGCATTTT. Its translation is CASSPPQHF.